The 14 T cell receptor beta chains presented below share a single source sample, sequenced in a study of beta chain features in type 1 diabetes. Study-level findings and limits: In all four CD4+ subsets, TCRB CDR3 length was significantly, moderately reduced in type 1 diabetes.

Expressed TCRB transcripts were sequenced, since all the RNA that had been isolated was reverse transcribed. TCRdb's table, derived via immunoSEQ multiplex PCR, lists solely in-frame clones and lacks some. The top ten hold nearly 0.04% of the sample, which has hundreds of thousands of clones, more than 13% seen once. Their cognate antigens are unknown. Sequencing was performed on naive CD4+ T cells from blood. All receptors come from a man aged 18 to 35 with type 1 diabetes.

V gene TRBV15 combines with J gene TRBJ1-4; D unclear. The CDR3 has 14 residues. Trimming stripped 1 base from V and 8 bases from J, with 11 bases between. Germline CDR1 reads LNHNV; CDR2 reads YYDKDF (reference sequence). The CDR3 DNA reads TGTGCCACCAGCAGAGTCGACGTGGGGGAAAAACTGTTTTTT. Its translation is CATSRVDVGEKLFF.

The chain uses TRBV19 and TRBJ2-1; possibly TRBD2 for D (6 bases). Germline CDR1 and CDR2: LNHDA and SQIVND (reference sequence). This CDR3 region has 14 residues. The germline V and J ends were trimmed by 4 bases and 6 bases, with 13 bases remaining between them. DNA of the CDR3: TGTGCCAGTAGTAAGCGCGGCGGGATCAATGAGCAGTTCTTC. Translated: CASSKRGGINEQFF.

The chain carries TRBV19 and TRBJ2-1; TRBD2 agrees at 13 bases. J was trimmed by 6 bases and V by 5 bases; bases with no gene match: 4. This CDR3 comprises 15 residues. Germline V lookup: CDR1 LNHDA, CDR2 SQIVND (reference sequence). The CDR3 sequence: CASSPRLAGGNEQFF. In nucleotides, the CDR3 is TGTGCCAGTAGTCCCCGACTAGCGGGAGGCAATGAGCAGTTCTTC.

This clone has a handful of counts. The genes are TRBV18 and TRBJ1-2; 9 positions match TRBD1. This CDR3 spans 14 amino acids. V shed 3 bases and J 6 bases; nucleotides not matched to a gene: 5. Looked up from germline, CDR1 is KGHSH and CDR2 is LQKENI. CDR3 nucleotide sequence: TGTGCCAGCTCACCGGACAGGGGATTTCATGGCTACACCTTC. This translates into CASSPDRGFHGYTF.

This chain's CDR3 is CASSLAGVINEQFF. In DNA form, the CDR3 reads TGTGCCAGCAGCTTGGCGGGGGTCATCAATGAGCAGTTCTTC. The chain couples TRBV7-9 to TRBJ2-1; 7 bases agree with TRBD2. The V gene end was trimmed by 3 bases and the J gene end by 6 bases; junction bases not matched to a gene: 5. The CDR3 covers 14 residues. Germline V CDR1 and CDR2: SEHNR, FQNEAQ (reference sequence).

In its sample, this clone was seen a few times. The CDR3 region is CASSLGGLSYNEQFF. DNA for the CDR3: TGCGCCAGCAGCTTGGGAGGGCTATCCTACAATGAGCAGTTCTTC. The rearrangement links TRBV5-1 to TRBJ2-1; perhaps TRBD2 as D (5 bases). Trimming left V 0 bases short and J 1 base short, with 8 bases between. The CDR3 consists of 15 residues. Germline-derived CDR1 and CDR2 are SGHRS and YFSETQ.

In this sample, this clone turned up a few times. The chain links TRBV27 to TRBJ1-5; D remains ambiguous. The CDR3 has 13 residues. CDR1 is MNHEY, CDR2 SMNVEV, per germline (reference sequence). Trimming took 5 bases from V and 5 from J, leaving 10 bases between them. In DNA, the CDR3 is TGTGCCAGCAGTAAAAAGGGTTATCAGCCCCAGCATTTT. It codes for CASSKKGYQPQHF.

This clone came up once. The chain carries TRBV5-4 and TRBJ1-5; D gene ambiguous. The CDR3 is made up of 16 amino acids. Germline CDR1 SGHNT, CDR2 YYREEE (reference sequence). With 0 bases removed from V and 4 bases from J, the gap between germline ends came to 14 bases. The CDR3 reads CASSLGGSGNNQPQHF. DNA for the CDR3: TGTGCCAGCAGCTTGGGGGGAAGTGGGAATAATCAGCCCCAGCATTTT.

The chain combines TRBV4-1 with TRBJ2-5, with 9 bases that match TRBD1. From germline, CDR1 is MGHRA and CDR2 YSYEKL. CDR3 length equals 14 residues. J gave up 5 bases and V 1 base, and 2 bases lay outside the gene matches. CDR3 coding DNA: TGCGCCAGCAGCCAAGGGGACAGGGATGAGACCCAGTACTTC. Encoded protein: CASSQGDRDETQYF.

This clone was counted only a few times. The chain is built from TRBV29-1 and TRBJ2-1, with D perhaps assigned TRBD1 or TRBD2 (5 bases each). Between the trimmed V and J ends, which lost 3 bases and 3 bases, there was a span of 18 bases. Per the germline V gene, CDR1 is SQVTM and CDR2 is ANQGSEA. The CDR3 consists of 16 residues. The CDR3 region has the DNA TGCAGCGTTGATTCCCAGGGCGGGTTCCGCTACAATGAGCAGTTCTTC. Translated, it gives CSVDSQGGFRYNEQFF.

This clone was detected only a few times. The V and J genes are TRBV7-3 and TRBJ1-5, with a weak D call TRBD1 (6 bases). The germline V gene has CDR1 SGHTA and CDR2 FQGTGA. CDR3 length: 17 amino acids. V dropped 1 base and J dropped 2 bases, with 15 bases sitting between them. As DNA, the CDR3 is TGTGCCAGCAGCTTAATTAGGGGGGCCGTTTGCAATCAGCCCCAGCATTTT. As protein: CASSLIRGAVCNQPQHF.

This clone turned up a few times. The J gene is TRBJ1-2, the V gene TRBV7-2; D uncertain. In germline, CDR1 is SGHTA, CDR2 FQGNSA. The CDR3 is 13 residues long. Trimming took 0 bases from V and 4 from J, leaving 6 bases between them. Here the CDR3 reads CASSLAESYGYTF. As DNA, the CDR3 is TGTGCCAGCAGCTTAGCGGAGAGCTATGGCTACACCTTC.

This clone has only one observation. V usage is TRBV7-9 and J usage is TRBJ2-5; 7 bases agree with TRBD1. V shed 4 bases, J shed 3 bases, and the junction held 8 bases outside the gene matches. The CDR3 runs 15 residues. Germline V gene lookup returns CDR1 SEHNR and CDR2 FQNEAQ (reference sequence). CDR3 amino acids: CASSSRDRNKETQYF. CDR3 sequence (DNA): TGTGCCAGCAGCTCACGGGACAGAAACAAAGAGACCCAGTACTTC.

This clone appeared a few times. Different DNA sequences within this sample yield the same CDR3. This chain uses TRBV30 with TRBJ1-1, with TRBD1 as a possible D gene (6 bases). The length of the CDR3 is 14 residues. Per the germline V gene, CDR1 is GTSNPN and CDR2 is SVGIG (reference sequence). The V end was cut by 2 bases, the J end by 0 bases, with 10 bases between. CDR3 DNA sequence: TGTGCCTGGAGTCCGGGACAAGTGAACACTGAAGCTTTCTTT. Translated, it gives CAWSPGQVNTEAFF.